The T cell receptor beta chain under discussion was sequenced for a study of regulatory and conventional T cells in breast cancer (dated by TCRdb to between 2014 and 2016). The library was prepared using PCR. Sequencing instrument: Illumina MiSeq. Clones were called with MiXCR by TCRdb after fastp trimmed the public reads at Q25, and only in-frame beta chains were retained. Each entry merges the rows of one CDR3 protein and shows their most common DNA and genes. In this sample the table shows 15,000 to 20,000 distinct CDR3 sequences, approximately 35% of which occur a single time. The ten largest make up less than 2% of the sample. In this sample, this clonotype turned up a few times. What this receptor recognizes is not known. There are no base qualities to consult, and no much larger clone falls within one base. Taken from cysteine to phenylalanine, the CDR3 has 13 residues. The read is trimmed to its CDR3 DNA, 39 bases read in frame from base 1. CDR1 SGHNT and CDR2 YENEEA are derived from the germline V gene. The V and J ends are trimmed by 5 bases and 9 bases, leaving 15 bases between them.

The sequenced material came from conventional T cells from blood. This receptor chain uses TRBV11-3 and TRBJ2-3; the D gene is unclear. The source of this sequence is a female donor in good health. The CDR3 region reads CASSRLSGDTQYF. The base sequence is TGTGCCAGCAGCCGTTTATCCGGAGACACGCAGTATTTT.